The 30 T cell receptor beta chains listed next were all sequenced from one sample in a study of shared clonotypes between healthy human individuals. The assay was immunoSEQ multiplex PCR, and TCRdb's table has in-frame clones only and misses some. This table holds 550,000 to 600,000 clones, around 76% found once. Sequencing used PBMCs. Every receptor here comes from a middle-aged woman in good health. Some clones in this sample may be carry-over from other donors' samples.

The chain recombines TRBV4-3 with TRBJ2-7; D is ambiguous. This CDR3 comprises 12 residues. Trimming removed 0 bases from V and 9 bases from J, with 9 bases in between. Germline V gene lookup returns CDR1 LGHNA and CDR2 YSLEER. The CDR3 nucleotides are TGCGCCAGCAGCCAAGATAGGATGGGGCAGTACTTC. Amino acid sequence: CASSQDRMGQYF.

The rearrangement joins TRBV4-1 to TRBJ2-5; no clear D. Germline CDR1 MGHRA, CDR2 YSYEKL. The V and J ends lost 4 bases and 4 bases respectively, with 10 bases between them. The CDR3 covers 13 residues. CDR3 sequence (DNA): TGCGCCAGCAGCCCCGGGCTGGGAGAGACCCAGTACTTC. It translates to CASSPGLGETQYF.

In DNA, the CDR3 is TGTGCCTGGAGCCCAAACAGGGTGGCCGAGCAGTACTTC. Its translation: CAWSPNRVAEQYF. This chain connects TRBV30 to TRBJ2-7; weak D call: TRBD1 (6 bases). The CDR3 runs 13 residues. Per the germline V gene, CDR1 is GTSNPN and CDR2 is SVGIG (reference sequence). V lost 3 bases and J 6 bases, leaving 15 bases between the germline ends.

The sample holds many counts of this clone. The genes are TRBV7-8 and TRBJ2-1; D unclear. This CDR3 comprises 12 residues. CDR1 and CDR2 (germline): SGHVS, FQNEAQ. V lost 5 bases to trimming and J lost 11 bases, with 13 bases between them. The DNA of the CDR3 is TGTGCCAGCAGCACAGACGGGCCTAAGCAGTTCTTC. Translation: CASSTDGPKQFF.

This clone was seen only once. The rearrangement uses TRBV19 and TRBJ1-1; D call uncertain. V was pared by 7 bases and J by 1 base, with 13 bases between. The CDR3 consists of 14 residues. CDR1 is LNHDA, CDR2 SQIVND, per germline (reference sequence). In DNA, the CDR3 is TGTGCCAGTAAGAAGGGCGTCGGGAACACTGAAGCTTTCTTT. This translates into CASKKGVGNTEAFF.

This chain joins TRBV5-6 and TRBJ2-3, with 15 nucleotides matching TRBD2. CDR1 is SGHDT and CDR2 is YYEEEE in the germline V gene. The J segment lost 4 bases and the V segment lost 4 bases, leaving 4 bases of the junction unmatched. This CDR3 is built from 16 residues. The DNA of the CDR3 is TGTGCCAGCAGCGTGGGACTAGCGGGAGGTGCAGATACGCAGTATTTT. This translates into CASSVGLAGGADTQYF.

This clone was seen a few times. The chain is built from TRBV28 and TRBJ1-4, with D possibly TRBD1 on 6 matching bases. Deletions cut 7 bases from V and 2 bases from J, with 14 bases between. The CDR3 runs 15 residues. Germline V CDR1 and CDR2: MDHEN, SYDVKM. Here the CDR3 DNA reads TGTGCCAGCAATAAAGTTAGGGGGACTAATGAAAAACTGTTTTTT. Its protein product is CASNKVRGTNEKLFF.

The chain carries TRBV28 and TRBJ2-1; D tentatively fits TRBD1 or TRBD2 (5 bases each). Germline CDR1 is MDHEN and CDR2 is SYDVKM. Trimming left V 6 bases short and J 5 bases short, with 14 bases between. The CDR3 is 14 residues long. CDR3 region: CASSPGTLDNEQFF. The CDR3 DNA is TGTGCCAGCAGCCCCGGGACCCTTGACAATGAGCAGTTCTTC.

The rearrangement links TRBV7-9 to TRBJ2-3, with TRBD2 as a possible D gene (6 bases). The CDR3 spans 15 residues. Germline-derived CDR1 and CDR2 are SEHNR and FQNEAQ (reference sequence). V lost 5 bases and J lost 6, with 18 bases in between. The CDR3 DNA reads as TGTGCCAGCAGCCCCCCCGGGACTTACAGTGATACGCAGTATTTT. The encoded protein is CASSPPGTYSDTQYF.

The rearrangement uses TRBV5-1 and TRBJ2-3; D ambiguous. The V gene lost 3 bases and the J gene lost 1 base, with 9 bases spanning the gap. CDR1 is SGHRS and CDR2 is YFSETQ in the germline V gene. There are 14 residues in the CDR3. CDR3: CASSSIRGTDTQYF. The DNA for the CDR3 is TGCGCCAGCAGCTCAATTAGGGGCACAGATACGCAGTATTTT.

Points on this clone: Compared with germline, one end of the junction differs, possibly owing to a read error. V usage is TRBV4-2 and J usage is TRBJ1-2, with a weak D call TRBD1 (5 bases). Germline V lookup: CDR1 LGHNA, CDR2 YNFKEQ. The CDR3 runs to 14 residues. DNA for the CDR3: TGTGCCAGCCGCCAAGAAGGGGCCCACTATGGCTACACCTTC. Translation gives CASRQEGAHYGYTF.

This chain connects TRBV2 to TRBJ2-5; 8 positions agree with TRBD2. With 8 bases clipped from V and 0 bases from J, the junction kept 8 bases outside the gene matches. Germline CDR1 SNHLY, CDR2 FYNNEI. The CDR3 has 15 residues. CDR3 residues: CASLPGLADQETQYF. The DNA of the CDR3 is TGTGCCAGCTTACCCGGACTAGCAGACCAAGAGACCCAGTACTTC.

The rearrangement links TRBV5-4 to TRBJ2-7, with 10 bases that match TRBD1. The germline V gene encodes CDR1 SGHNT and CDR2 YYREEE (reference sequence). V trimming: 4 bases; J trimming: 6 bases; junction bases outside the gene matches: 4. CDR3 length: 13 residues. CDR3: CASSPTGGGEQYF. The CDR3 DNA reads as TGTGCCAGCAGCCCGACAGGGGGCGGCGAGCAGTACTTC.

J is TRBJ1-6 and V is TRBV10-3; D is possibly TRBD1 (5 bases). CDR1 ENHRY and CDR2 SYGVKD come from the germline V gene. V was shortened by 2 bases and J by 6 bases, with 11 bases between the two germline ends. The CDR3 has 15 amino acids. The CDR3 DNA reads as TGTGCCATCAGTGAGAATTACGGGGCTAATTCACCCCTCCACTTT. It translates to CAISENYGANSPLHF.

The gene calls are TRBV5-1 and TRBJ2-7; D is perhaps TRBD2 (5 bases). Trimming cost V 0 bases and J 0 bases, with 7 bases left between them. Germline CDR1 is SGHRS and CDR2 is YFSETQ. The CDR3 is 14 amino acids. The CDR3 here is CASSLERDSYEQYF. The CDR3 nucleotides read TGCGCCAGCAGCTTGGAGAGGGACTCCTACGAGCAGTACTTC. Drawing the rest from reference TRBV5-1 and TRBJ2-7, the complete variable domain is KAGVTQTPRYLIKTRGQQVTLSCSPISGHRSVSWYQQTPGQGLQFLFEYFSETQRNKGNFPGRFSGRQFSNSRSEMNVSTLELGDSALYLCASSLERDSYEQYFGPGTRLTVT.

This chain links TRBV28 with TRBJ2-5; 7 nucleotides agree with TRBD2. Matching the DNA end better, TRBJ2-7 makes the J call doubtful. This CDR3 is built from 15 residues. Germline V gene data show CDR1 as MDHEN and CDR2 as SYDVKM. CDR3 sequence: CASSSPGASGNEQYF. CDR3 DNA sequence: TGTGCCAGCAGTTCCCCCGGGGCTAGCGGTAACGAGCAGTACTTC.

This clone was picked up many times. The V and J genes are TRBV5-4 and TRBJ2-3; 9 bases agree with TRBD1. V was pared by 4 bases and J by 6 bases, with 9 bases of the junction left unmatched. This CDR3 spans 15 amino acids. Germline values: CDR1 SGHNT, CDR2 YYREEE (reference sequence). The CDR3 spells CASSKTGGGIDTQYF. The CDR3 nucleotides read TGTGCCAGCAGCAAAACAGGGGGCGGTATCGATACGCAGTATTTT. The full variable domain, in which reference TRBV5-4 and TRBJ2-3 provide the parts outside the CDR3, is ETGVTQSPTHLIKTRGQQVTLRCSSQSGHNTVSWYQQALGQGPQFIFQYYREEENGRGNFPPRFSGLQFPNYSSELNVNALELDDSALYLCASSKTGGGIDTQYFGPGTRLTVL.

This clone was found a few times. This chain links TRBV29-1 with TRBJ2-5; the D call may be TRBD1 or TRBD2 (7 bases each). CDR1 and CDR2 from the germline V gene are SQVTM and ANQGSEA. The V end lost 1 base, the J end lost 5 bases, and 17 bases lay between the germline ends. The CDR3 contains 15 residues. CDR3 sequence (DNA): TGCAGCGTTGAAGGACCCAGGGGGGGTTTGGAGACCCAGTACTTC. Encoded protein: CSVEGPRGGLETQYF. Combining the CDR3 with reference TRBV29-1 and TRBJ2-5 gives the whole variable domain SAVISQKPSRDICQRGTSLTIQCQVDSQVTMMFWYRQQPGQSLTLIATANQGSEATYESGFVIDKFPISRPNLTFSTLTVSNMSPEDSSIYLCSVEGPRGGLETQYFGPGTRLLVL.

The V call is TRBV28, the J call TRBJ1-2; D is uncertain. The V gene's germline CDR1 is MDHEN and CDR2 SYDVKM. The CDR3 is 11 residues long. V was clipped by 8 bases and J by 6 bases, with 10 bases between them. The CDR3 DNA reads as TGTGCCAGCTCTTGGAGCGATGGCTACACCTTC. Its protein product is CASSWSDGYTF.

This chain joins TRBV7-2 and TRBJ1-1; D is possibly TRBD1 (5 bases). The CDR3 extends over 14 amino acids. Looked up from germline, CDR1 is SGHTA and CDR2 is FQGNSA. V was cut by 5 bases and J by 3 bases, with 13 bases left in between. This chain's CDR3 is CASSPRGADTEAFF. CDR3 nucleotides: TGTGCCAGCAGCCCTCGGGGCGCGGACACTGAAGCTTTCTTT.

The chain combines TRBV6-1 with TRBJ1-1, with TRBD1 matching over 10 bases. The length of the CDR3 is 15 residues. Germline CDR1 MNHNS, CDR2 SASEGT. The V gene end was trimmed by 4 bases and the J gene end by 2 bases; junction bases not matched to a gene: 4. This CDR3 reads CASSARQGANTEAFF. CDR3 DNA sequence: TGTGCCAGCAGTGCCCGACAGGGGGCCAACACTGAAGCTTTCTTT.

The rearrangement links TRBV28 to TRBJ1-4; TRBD1 matches 7 bases. With 6 bases clipped from V and 8 bases from J, the junction kept 12 bases outside the gene matches. The CDR3 runs 15 residues. CDR1 is MDHEN and CDR2 is SYDVKM in the germline V gene. DNA of the CDR3: TGTGCCAGCAGACACTTAGACAGGGCAGGAGAAAAACTGTTTTTT. Translation: CASRHLDRAGEKLFF.

The V gene is TRBV30, the J gene TRBJ1-2, with a weak D call TRBD1 (6 bases). CDR3 length equals 13 residues. The ends were cut back, 0 bases at V and 9 bases at J, with 14 bases in the middle. Germline CDR1 is GTSNPN and CDR2 is SVGIG (reference sequence). The CDR3, as DNA: TGTGCCTGGAGTGTACAGGGAGTTAATAGCTACACCTTC. This encodes CAWSVQGVNSYTF.

The V call is TRBV7-9, the J call TRBJ1-5, with 8 positions matching TRBD1. Trimming removed 2 bases from V and 4 bases from J; junction bases left unmatched: 10. This CDR3 contains 17 residues. Germline-derived CDR1 and CDR2 are SEHNR and FQNEAQ (reference sequence). The CDR3 here is CASSLTLSQGDNQPQHF. CDR3 coding DNA: TGTGCCAGCAGCTTAACATTGTCACAGGGGGATAATCAGCCCCAGCATTTT.

V is TRBV11-2 and J is TRBJ2-5; D might be TRBD1 (6 bases). The CDR3 totals 14 residues. The V end lost 5 bases, the J end lost 5 bases, and 15 bases lay between the germline ends. From germline, CDR1 is SGHAT and CDR2 FQNNGV. The chain's CDR3 is CASSRDILGETQYF. As DNA, the CDR3 is TGTGCCAGCAGCCGGGACATCCTTGGGGAGACCCAGTACTTC.

As DNA, the CDR3 is TGTGCCTGGAACCGGGACAGCTCTAATTCACCCCTCCACTTT. Amino acid sequence: CAWNRDSSNSPLHF. The genes are TRBV30 and TRBJ1-6, with 7 bases identical to TRBD1. J lost 6 bases, V lost 4 bases, and 6 bases had no gene match. Per germline, CDR1 GTSNPN and CDR2 SVGIG (reference sequence). CDR3 length: 14 amino acids.

The V call is TRBV19, the J call TRBJ2-7; TRBD1 agrees at 9 bases. V trimming: 7 bases; J trimming: 3 bases; junction bases outside the gene matches: 7. Germline CDR1 LNHDA, CDR2 SQIVND (reference sequence). There are 14 residues in the CDR3. The CDR3 loop reads CASTARGQGYEQYF. The CDR3 coding sequence is TGTGCCAGTACCGCACGGGGACAGGGCTACGAGCAGTACTTC.

This clone has a handful of counts. CDR3 sequence reads: CASSLKLAGDEQYF. The CDR3 nucleotides are TGCGCCAGCAGCTTGAAGCTAGCGGGAGACGAGCAGTACTTC. The V call is TRBV5-1, the J call TRBJ2-7, with 10 bases fitting TRBD2. CDR3 length: 14 amino acids. V was clipped by 1 base and J by 5 bases; unmatched bases: 3. Germline CDR1 is SGHRS and CDR2 is YFSETQ.

The chain joins TRBV5-1 to TRBJ2-7; the match to TRBD2 covers 9 bases. Germline V gives CDR1 SGHRS, CDR2 YFSETQ. The junction had 3 bases not matched to a gene; V was cut back by 0 bases and J by 5 bases. This CDR3 contains 14 residues. CDR3 amino acids: CASSLVSGSDEQYF. The CDR3 DNA follows: TGCGCCAGCAGCTTGGTTAGCGGGAGCGACGAGCAGTACTTC. The complete variable domain, with remaining parts taken from reference TRBV5-1 and TRBJ2-7, reads KAGVTQTPRYLIKTRGQQVTLSCSPISGHRSVSWYQQTPGQGLQFLFEYFSETQRNKGNFPGRFSGRQFSNSRSEMNVSTLELGDSALYLCASSLVSGSDEQYFGPGTRLTVT.

This clone was detected once. CDR3 sequence reads: CASSEGGQKGYTF. Written as DNA, the CDR3 is TGTGCCAGCAGCGAAGGAGGACAGAAAGGCTACACCTTC. V is TRBV28 and J is TRBJ1-2; a weak D match, TRBD1 (6 bases). This CDR3 spans 13 amino acids. Germline V gene sequence: CDR1 MDHEN, CDR2 SYDVKM. Trimming removed 6 bases from V and 8 bases from J, with 16 bases in between.